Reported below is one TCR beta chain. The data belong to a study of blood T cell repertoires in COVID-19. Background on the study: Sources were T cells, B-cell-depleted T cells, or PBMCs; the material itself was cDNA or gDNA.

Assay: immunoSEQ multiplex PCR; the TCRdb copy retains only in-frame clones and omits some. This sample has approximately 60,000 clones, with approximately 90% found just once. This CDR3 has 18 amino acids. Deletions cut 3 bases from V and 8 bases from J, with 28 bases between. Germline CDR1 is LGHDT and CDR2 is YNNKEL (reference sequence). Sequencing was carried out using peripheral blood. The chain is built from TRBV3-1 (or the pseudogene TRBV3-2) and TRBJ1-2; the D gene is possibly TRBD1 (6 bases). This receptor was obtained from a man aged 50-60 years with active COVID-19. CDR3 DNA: TGTGCCAGCAGCCACGGGTTAGGACAGCCGTTATCAAATGGGGGCTACACCTTC. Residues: CASSHGLGQPLSNGGYTF.